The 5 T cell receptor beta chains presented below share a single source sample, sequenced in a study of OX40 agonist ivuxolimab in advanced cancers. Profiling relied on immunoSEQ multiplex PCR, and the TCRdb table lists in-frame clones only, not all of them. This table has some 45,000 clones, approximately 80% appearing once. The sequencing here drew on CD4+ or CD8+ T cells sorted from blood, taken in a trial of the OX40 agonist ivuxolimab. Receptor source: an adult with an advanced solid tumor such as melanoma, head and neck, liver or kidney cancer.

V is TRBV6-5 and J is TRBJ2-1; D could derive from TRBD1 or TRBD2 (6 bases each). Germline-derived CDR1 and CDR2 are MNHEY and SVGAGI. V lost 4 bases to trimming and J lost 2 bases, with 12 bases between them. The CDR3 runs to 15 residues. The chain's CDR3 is CASSFSGGPYNEQFF. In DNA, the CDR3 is TGTGCCAGCAGTTTTTCCGGGGGCCCCTACAATGAGCAGTTCTTC.

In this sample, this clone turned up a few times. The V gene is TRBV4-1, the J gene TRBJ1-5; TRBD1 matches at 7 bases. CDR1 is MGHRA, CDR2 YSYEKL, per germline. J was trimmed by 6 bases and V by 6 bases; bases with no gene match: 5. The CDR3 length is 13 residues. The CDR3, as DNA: TGCGCCAGCAGGGGACAGTTTGGTCAGCCCCAGCATTTT. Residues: CASRGQFGQPQHF.

CDR3 sequence (DNA): TGTGCCAGCAGTTACTCGGGGGGTACGCAGTATTTT. Translating gives CASSYSGGTQYF. The chain combines TRBV6-5 with TRBJ2-3, with D possibly being TRBD2 (6 bases). Trimming shortened V by 0 bases and J by 8 bases, and 6 bases separated the two germline ends. This CDR3 has 12 amino acids. Germline assignment: CDR1 MNHEY and CDR2 SVGAGI.

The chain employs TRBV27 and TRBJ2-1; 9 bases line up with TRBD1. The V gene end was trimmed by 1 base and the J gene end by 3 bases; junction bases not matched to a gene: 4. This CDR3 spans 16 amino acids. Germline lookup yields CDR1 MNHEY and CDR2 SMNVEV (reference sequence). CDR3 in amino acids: CASSLYRGLFYNEQFF. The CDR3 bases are TGTGCCAGCAGTTTATACAGGGGGCTCTTCTACAATGAGCAGTTCTTC.

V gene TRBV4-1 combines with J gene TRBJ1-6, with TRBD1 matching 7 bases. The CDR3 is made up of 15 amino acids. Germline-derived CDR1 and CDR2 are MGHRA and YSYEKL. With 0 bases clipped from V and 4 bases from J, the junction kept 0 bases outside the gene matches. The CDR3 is CASSQEGQYNSPLHF. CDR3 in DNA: TGCGCCAGCAGCCAAGAGGGACAGTATAATTCACCCCTCCACTTT.